Shown below are 23 T cell receptor beta chains from a single sample sequenced in a study of T cell repertoires in cytomegalovirus infection. These receptors have no known antigen. TCRdb reprocessed the reads with MiXCR, giving one entry per CDR3 protein. The top ten hold roughly 20% of the sample, which has under 350,000 distinct CDR3 sequences, roughly 21% seen once. The material sequenced was cultured PBMCs, taken from culture after CMV antigen stimulation. The receptor set was obtained from a human donor in good health (CMV status not recorded). Some clones in this sample may be carry-over from other donors' samples.

This clonotype has a handful of counts. The chain joins TRBV7-9 to TRBJ2-4, with D uncertain. V was clipped by 0 bases and J by 6 bases, with 12 bases between them. The CDR3 is 15 residues long. Germline V lookup: CDR1 SEHNR, CDR2 FQNEAQ (reference sequence). The CDR3 DNA sequence: TGTGCCAGCAGCTTAGCTGTGGGTTTCTCAAACATTCAGTACTTC. Protein product: CASSLAVGFSNIQYF.

The chain recombines TRBV27 with TRBJ1-2, with 9 bases matching TRBD1. CDR3 length equals 14 residues. The junction had 10 bases not matched to a gene; V was cut back by 6 bases and J by 8 bases. Germline CDR1 is MNHEY and CDR2 is SMNVEV (reference sequence). DNA of the CDR3: TGTGCCAGCAGAGTGGGACAGGGAGCGCGGGGCTACACCTTC. Protein product: CASRVGQGARGYTF.

The sample holds many counts of this clonotype. V is TRBV7-8 and J is TRBJ1-5; D is possibly TRBD1 (6 bases). Germline loops: CDR1 SGHVS, CDR2 FQNEAQ. V lost 2 bases and J lost 0, with 11 bases in between. The CDR3 has 16 residues. The CDR3 protein is CASSLNGQISNQPQHF. The CDR3 nucleotides are TGTGCCAGCAGCTTAAACGGACAGATTAGCAATCAGCCCCAGCATTTT.

This clonotype was detected ten times or more. The V and J genes are TRBV25-1 and TRBJ2-5; D gene unclear. V was shortened by 6 bases and J by 0 bases, with 8 bases between the two germline ends. The CDR3 extends over 13 amino acids. The germline V gene has CDR1 MGHDK and CDR2 SYGVNS. The CDR3 DNA follows: TGTGCCAGCAGAGGGCCAAACCAAGAGACCCAGTACTTC. Amino acids: CASRGPNQETQYF.

The chain carries TRBV7-9 and TRBJ1-1; D is unclear. V lost 1 base and J 7 bases, leaving 7 bases between the germline ends. This CDR3 spans 12 amino acids. Germline values: CDR1 SEHNR, CDR2 FQNEAQ (reference sequence). For the CDR3, the DNA is TGTGCCAGCAGCTTAGAGGGCCGTGAAGCTTTCTTT. It yields the protein CASSLEGREAFF.

This clonotype was observed many times. The chain uses TRBV4-3 and TRBJ2-1, with TRBD1 matching 8 bases. Per the germline V gene, CDR1 is LGHNA and CDR2 is YSLEER. This CDR3 is built from 16 residues. V gave up 0 bases and J gave up 6 bases; unmatched junction bases: 7. Here the CDR3 DNA reads TGCGCCAGCAGCCAAGATCCAGGGGGCGGCGGCAATGAGCAGTTCTTC. It yields the protein CASSQDPGGGGNEQFF.

This clonotype was picked up a small number of times. This CDR3 reads CASSLGRSYNEQFF. CDR3 DNA: TGTGCCAGCAGCTTGGGGAGAAGCTACAATGAGCAGTTCTTC. The chain has TRBV5-8 and TRBJ2-1; D call uncertain. Trimming cost V 0 bases and J 3 bases, with 7 bases left between them. Germline values: CDR1 SGHTS, CDR2 YDEGEE. The CDR3 totals 14 residues.

V is TRBV12-3 or TRBV12-4 and J is TRBJ1-3; tentatively, D is TRBD1 (6 bases). The CDR3 runs 17 residues. The V gene lost 0 bases and the J gene lost 0 bases, with 12 bases spanning the gap. CDR3 in amino acids: CASSLAPRGLSGNTIYF. CDR3 bases: TGTGCCAGCAGTTTAGCGCCCCGGGGGCTCTCTGGAAACACCATATATTTT.

This clonotype was picked up one time. The gene calls are TRBV9 and TRBJ1-1, with D possibly TRBD1 on 6 matching bases. In germline, CDR1 is SGDLS, CDR2 YYNGEE. The CDR3 is 15 residues long. The V end lost 8 bases, the J end lost 1 base, and 18 bases lay between the germline ends. The CDR3 loop is CASKVGGDPNTEAFF. The CDR3 DNA reads TGTGCCAGTAAAGTAGGGGGGGACCCGAACACTGAAGCTTTCTTT.

This clonotype was recorded at least ten times. The chain recombines TRBV7-9 with TRBJ1-4, with D unclear. The CDR3 contains 15 residues. Trimming took 3 bases from V and 9 from J, leaving 17 bases between them. CDR1 SEHNR and CDR2 FQNEAQ come from the germline V gene (reference sequence). In DNA, the CDR3 is TGTGCCAGCAGCTTGGACCTTGGTGGGCTAAAAAAACTGTTTTTT. It is translated as CASSLDLGGLKKLFF.

In its sample, this clonotype was seen a few times. This chain connects TRBV7-2 to TRBJ2-5, with TRBD1 as a possible D gene (7 bases). Trimming took off 5 bases at V and 5 bases at J, with 15 bases between the two ends. Germline values: CDR1 SGHTA, CDR2 FQGNSA. The CDR3 totals 14 residues. The DNA for the CDR3 is TGTGCCAGCAGCCCCTCCAGGGGGGCGGAGACCCAGTACTTC. Translated, it gives CASSPSRGAETQYF.

This clonotype was recorded at least ten times. The chain carries TRBV7-2 and TRBJ2-7, with D perhaps matching TRBD1 (5 bases). Germline CDR1 SGHTA, CDR2 FQGNSA. V lost 5 bases and J 6 bases, leaving 14 bases between the germline ends. The CDR3 is made up of 13 amino acids. CDR3 nucleotide sequence: TGTGCCAGCAGCACCCGACGTCAGGGCGAGCAGTACGTC. Amino acids: CASSTRRQGEQYV.

At least ten counts were recorded for this clonotype. V usage is TRBV7-8 and J usage is TRBJ2-3; D not resolved. Germline values: CDR1 SGHVS, CDR2 FQNEAQ. This CDR3 has 13 amino acids. Trimming removed 2 bases from V and 6 bases from J, with 9 bases in between. CDR3 in amino acids: CASSLMTADTQYF. DNA for the CDR3: TGTGCCAGCAGCTTAATGACCGCCGATACGCAGTATTTT.

Details on this clonotype: Since no conserved phenylalanine or tryptophan closes the CDR3, a read error is the likely cause. The chain uses TRBV24-1 and TRBJ2-1, with 8 bases identical to TRBD2. J was trimmed by 5 bases and V by 2 bases; bases with no gene match: 13. Germline V lookup: CDR1 KGHDR, CDR2 SFDVKD. CDR3 length: 18 amino acids. The CDR3 nucleotides are TGTGCCACCAGTGATTGGGGTACAGCGCTAGCGGGTCACAATGAGCAGTTCTTA. Amino acid sequence: CATSDWGTALAGHNEQFL.

The V gene is TRBV30, the J gene TRBJ1-1; possibly TRBD1 for D (6 bases). Germline CDR1 and CDR2: GTSNPN and SVGIG (reference sequence). This CDR3 region has 14 residues. The germline V and J ends were trimmed by 3 bases and 4 bases, with 15 bases remaining between them. The CDR3 region has the DNA TGTGCCTGGAGGGCTGCGGGAGGGGGCACTGAAGCTTTCTTT. Translating it yields CAWRAAGGGTEAFF.

This clonotype has a handful of counts. The chain is built from TRBV7-2 and TRBJ2-3, with TRBD2 matching 12 bases. V lost 3 bases to trimming and J lost 4 bases; unmatched junction nucleotides: 8. CDR1 is SGHTA, CDR2 FQGNSA, per germline. The CDR3 sequence is 17 residues long. The CDR3 DNA is TGTGCCAGCAGCTTTTCCGGGACTAGCGGGTCCCCAGATACGCAGTATTTT. It specifies CASSFSGTSGSPDTQYF.

This clonotype was counted only a few times. The rearrangement uses TRBV29-1 and TRBJ1-2; D is ambiguous. V dropped 7 bases and J dropped 1 base, with 7 bases sitting between them. Germline V gives CDR1 SQVTM, CDR2 ANQGSEA. The CDR3 is 11 amino acids. The CDR3 spells CSDSNNYGYTF. CDR3 DNA sequence: TGCAGCGACAGCAATAACTATGGCTACACCTTC.

This chain connects TRBV20-1 to TRBJ1-5; D uncertain. The CDR3 is 14 residues long. V was trimmed by 0 bases and J by 4 bases, leaving 10 bases between them. Germline V CDR1 and CDR2: DFQATT, SNEGSKA (reference sequence). The CDR3 is CSARDLQTNQPQHF. CDR3 coding DNA: TGCAGTGCTAGAGATCTACAGACAAATCAGCCCCAGCATTTT.

This clonotype showed up just a few times. V usage is TRBV28 and J usage is TRBJ2-1, with D possibly matching TRBD2 (5 bases). This CDR3 comprises 11 residues. V was pared by 4 bases and J by 11 bases, with 9 bases between. In germline, CDR1 is MDHEN, CDR2 SYDVKM. Here the CDR3 reads CASSSGLKQFF. CDR3 sequence (DNA): TGTGCCAGCAGTTCAGGACTGAAGCAGTTCTTC.

The count of this clonotype is one. The V gene is TRBV6-1, the J gene TRBJ2-5; tentatively, D is TRBD2 (5 bases). Per the germline V gene, CDR1 is MNHNS and CDR2 is SASEGT. The CDR3 consists of 12 residues. Trimming stripped 7 bases from V and 6 bases from J, with 12 bases between. The CDR3 nucleotides read TGTGCCAGCATTGCCGGGGATCAGACCCAGTACTTC. Translating gives CASIAGDQTQYF.

This clonotype was counted a few times. The chain joins TRBV10-3 to TRBJ2-7; D is possibly TRBD1 (6 bases). The V end was cut by 3 bases, the J end by 3 bases, with 21 bases between. This CDR3 region has 17 residues. The V gene's germline CDR1 is ENHRY and CDR2 SYGVKD. The CDR3 bases are TGTGCCATCAGTGAATTCCCCCCACAGGGAAGTGTCTACGAGCAGTACTTC. Translation gives CAISEFPPQGSVYEQYF.

At least ten counts were recorded for this clonotype. V usage is TRBV7-2 and J usage is TRBJ1-1; 8 bases match TRBD1. Unmatched junction bases numbered 3, after V lost 5 bases and J lost 1 base. Germline V gene data show CDR1 as SGHTA and CDR2 as FQGNSA. The CDR3 is 14 amino acids. CDR3 in DNA: TGTGCCAGCAGCACCGGGACAGGGAACACTGAAGCTTTCTTT. It specifies CASSTGTGNTEAFF.

With respect to this clonotype: This sequence may be a read error, since a much larger clone differs from it by one base. This chain connects TRBV19 to TRBJ1-2, with D tentatively TRBD1 (5 bases). The germline V and J ends were trimmed by 3 bases and 4 bases, with 15 bases remaining between them. Looked up from germline, CDR1 is LNHDA and CDR2 is SQIVND (reference sequence). The CDR3 extends over 15 amino acids. The CDR3: CASSITVGPIYGYTF. The DNA of the CDR3 is TGTGCCAGTAGTATCACGGTGGGACCGATCTATGGCTACACCTTC.